The following is a TCR beta chain sequence with its context. The sample contains more than one DNA sequence encoding this CDR3. These data originate in a study of shared clonotypes between healthy human individuals. Looked up from germline, CDR1 is KGHSH and CDR2 is LQKENI. The V end lost 3 bases, the J end lost 1 base, and 8 bases lay between the germline ends. CDR3 length: 14 residues. Generated by immunoSEQ multiplex PCR, the TCRdb table keeps only in-frame clones and is missing some. Of a few million clones in the sample, approximately 95% are singletons; the top ten hold 0.39%. Material for sequencing was naive CD4+ T cells from PBMCs. Subset denoted: CD45RA+ positively selected. The sequence came from a man between 18 and 29 years old in good health. Some clones in this sample may be carry-over from other donors' samples. This sequence joins TRBV18 and TRBJ2-3; D not resolved. CDR3 region: CASSPSPGTDTQYF. For the CDR3, the DNA is TGTGCCAGCTCACCTTCCCCAGGCACAGATACGCAGTATTTT.